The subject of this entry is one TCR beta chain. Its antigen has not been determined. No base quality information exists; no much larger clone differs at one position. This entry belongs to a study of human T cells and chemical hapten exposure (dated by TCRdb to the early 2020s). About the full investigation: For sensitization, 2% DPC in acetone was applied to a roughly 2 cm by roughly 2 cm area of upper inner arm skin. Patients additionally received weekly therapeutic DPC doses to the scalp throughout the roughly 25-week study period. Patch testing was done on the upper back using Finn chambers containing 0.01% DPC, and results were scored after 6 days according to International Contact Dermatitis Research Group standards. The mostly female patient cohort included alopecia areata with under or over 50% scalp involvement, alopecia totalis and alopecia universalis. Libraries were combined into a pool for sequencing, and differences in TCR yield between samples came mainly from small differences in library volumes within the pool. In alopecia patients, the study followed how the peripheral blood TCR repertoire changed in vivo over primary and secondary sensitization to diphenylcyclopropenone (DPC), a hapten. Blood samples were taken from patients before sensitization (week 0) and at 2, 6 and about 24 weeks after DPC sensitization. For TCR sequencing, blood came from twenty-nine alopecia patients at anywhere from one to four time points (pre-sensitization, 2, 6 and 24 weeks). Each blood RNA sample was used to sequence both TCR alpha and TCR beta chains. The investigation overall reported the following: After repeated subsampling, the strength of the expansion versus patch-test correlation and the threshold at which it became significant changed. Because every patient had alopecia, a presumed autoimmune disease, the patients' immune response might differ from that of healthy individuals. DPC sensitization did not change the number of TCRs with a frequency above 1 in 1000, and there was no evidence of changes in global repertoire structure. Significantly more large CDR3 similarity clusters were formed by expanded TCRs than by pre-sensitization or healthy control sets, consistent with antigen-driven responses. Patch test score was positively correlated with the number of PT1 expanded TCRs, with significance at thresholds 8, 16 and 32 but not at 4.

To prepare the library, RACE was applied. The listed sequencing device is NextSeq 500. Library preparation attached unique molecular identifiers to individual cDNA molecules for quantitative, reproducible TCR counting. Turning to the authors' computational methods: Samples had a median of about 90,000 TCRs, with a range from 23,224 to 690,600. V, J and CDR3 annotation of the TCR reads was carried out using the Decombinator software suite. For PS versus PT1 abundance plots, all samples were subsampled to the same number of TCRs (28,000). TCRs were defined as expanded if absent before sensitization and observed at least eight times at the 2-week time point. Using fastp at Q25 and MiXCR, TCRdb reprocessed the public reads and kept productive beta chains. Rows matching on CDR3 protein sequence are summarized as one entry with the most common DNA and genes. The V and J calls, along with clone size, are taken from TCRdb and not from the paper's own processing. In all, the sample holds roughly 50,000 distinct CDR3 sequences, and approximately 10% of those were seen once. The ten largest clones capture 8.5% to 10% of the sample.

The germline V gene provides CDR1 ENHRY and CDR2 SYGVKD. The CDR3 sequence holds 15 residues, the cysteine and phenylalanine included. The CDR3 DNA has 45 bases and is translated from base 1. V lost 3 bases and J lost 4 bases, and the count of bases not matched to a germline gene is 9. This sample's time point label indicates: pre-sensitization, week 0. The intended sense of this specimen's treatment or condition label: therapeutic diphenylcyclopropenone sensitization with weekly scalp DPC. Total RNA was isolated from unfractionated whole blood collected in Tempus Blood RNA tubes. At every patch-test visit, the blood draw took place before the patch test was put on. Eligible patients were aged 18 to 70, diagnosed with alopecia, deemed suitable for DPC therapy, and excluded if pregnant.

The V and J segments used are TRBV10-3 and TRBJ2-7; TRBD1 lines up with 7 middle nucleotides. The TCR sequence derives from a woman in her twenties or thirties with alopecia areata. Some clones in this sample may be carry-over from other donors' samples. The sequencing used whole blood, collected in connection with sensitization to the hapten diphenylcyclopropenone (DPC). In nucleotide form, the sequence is TGTGCCATCAGTGACACCCAGGGGGTTATTTACGAGCAGTACTTC. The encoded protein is CAISDTQGVIYEQYF.